These 6 T cell receptor beta chains were all obtained from the same sample, sequenced in a study of blood T cell repertoires in COVID-19. TCRdb's table, derived via immunoSEQ multiplex PCR, lists solely in-frame clones and lacks some. The sample includes hundreds of thousands of clones, approximately 88% seen only once; the top ten take roughly 1.2%. Sequencing was performed on PBMCs or T cells enriched from blood (not recorded which). These receptors were collected from a woman in her 40s with acute COVID-19.

This rearrangement joins TRBV28 to TRBJ2-5; 14 nucleotides agree with TRBD2. The CDR3 is 17 residues long. V lost 4 bases to trimming and J lost 7 bases; unmatched junction nucleotides: 11. Per germline, CDR1 MDHEN and CDR2 SYDVKM. CDR3 DNA sequence: TGTGCCAGCAGTTCGGGACTAGCGGGAGTGTGGAGGGGGACCCAGTACTTC. Amino acids: CASSSGLAGVWRGTQYF.

The chain recombines TRBV5-5 with TRBJ2-7, with 7 bases identical to TRBD1. Losses at the gene ends were 4 bases for V and 2 bases for J; bases not matched to a gene: 6. This CDR3 has 14 residues. Per germline, CDR1 SGHKS and CDR2 YYEKEE (reference sequence). This chain's CDR3 is CASSPPGQTYEQYV. DNA for the CDR3: TGTGCCAGCAGCCCACCGGGACAGACCTACGAGCAGTACGTC.

V is TRBV7-2 and J is TRBJ2-5, with D possibly TRBD1 on 5 matching bases. Trimming took off 2 bases at V and 5 bases at J, with 12 bases between the two ends. CDR1 is SGHTA, CDR2 FQGNSA, per germline. The CDR3 runs 14 residues. CDR3 DNA: TGTGCCAGCAGCTTACAGGCCTCAGGGGAGACCCAGTACTTC. Its translation is CASSLQASGETQYF.

The J gene is TRBJ1-1, the V gene TRBV3-1 (or the pseudogene TRBV3-2); D not resolved. Germline CDR1 and CDR2: LGHDT and YNNKEL (reference sequence). Trimming took off 8 bases at V and 3 bases at J, with 19 bases between the two ends. The CDR3 covers 15 residues. The CDR3 sequence is CASQPPGRRDTEAFF. The CDR3 DNA reads as TGTGCCAGCCAACCCCCCGGGCGGCGGGACACTGAAGCTTTCTTT.

The chain carries TRBV28 and TRBJ2-1, with TRBD2 identical over 10 bases. The CDR3 totals 15 residues. Trimming cost V 5 bases and J 4 bases; bases outside gene matches: 5. Germline CDR1 reads MDHEN; CDR2 reads SYDVKM. As DNA, the CDR3 is TGTGCCAGCAGTCAGACTAGCGGGTTATACAATGAGCAGTTCTTC. It yields the protein CASSQTSGLYNEQFF.

The rearrangement uses TRBV5-4 and TRBJ2-7; 10 bases map to TRBD2. The junction had 5 bases not matched to a gene; V was cut back by 2 bases and J by 6 bases. The CDR3 covers 14 residues. Looked up from germline, CDR1 is SGHNT and CDR2 is YYREEE (reference sequence). Written as DNA, the CDR3 is TGTGCCAGCAGCTTACTAGCGGGATTGGGCGAGCAGTACTTC. It translates to CASSLLAGLGEQYF.